The 32 T cell receptor beta chains below come from one sample, sequenced in a study of Ad26.COV2.S vaccination and SARS-CoV-2 variants. The repertoire was sequenced with immunoSEQ multiplex PCR; TCRdb's copy has only in-frame clones and lacks some. The sample has about 680,000 clones, about 90% seen once. Treatment: roughly 20 received Ad26.COV2.S at low or high dose, single or two shots; 5 received placebo; per-sample allocation not given. At day 63 after the first vaccine or placebo injection, samples were drawn. This material consisted of peripheral blood, taken in a trial of Ad26.COV2.S vaccine versus placebo. The source is a person between 18 and 60 years old who received the Ad26.COV2.S COVID-19 vaccine or a placebo.

The V call is TRBV3-1 (or the pseudogene TRBV3-2), the J call TRBJ1-2; a weak D match, TRBD1 (5 bases). Deletions cut 3 bases from V and 4 bases from J, with 12 bases between. The CDR3 spans 14 residues. CDR1 is LGHDT and CDR2 is YNNKEL in the germline V gene (reference sequence). Here the CDR3 reads CASSQWGDPYGYTF. In DNA, the CDR3 is TGTGCCAGCAGCCAGTGGGGGGATCCCTATGGCTACACCTTC.

The chain carries TRBV7-2 and TRBJ1-5, with 8 positions matching TRBD1. Germline assignment: CDR1 SGHTA and CDR2 FQGNSA. The trim removed 5 bases at V and 7 bases at J, leaving 4 bases unmatched. The CDR3 runs to 13 residues. The CDR3 sequence: CASSPDRAQPQHF. Here the CDR3 DNA reads TGTGCCAGCAGCCCGGACAGGGCCCAGCCCCAGCATTTT.

V is TRBV19 and J is TRBJ2-1; D remains unclear. Trimming took 8 bases from V and 0 from J, leaving 11 bases between them. This CDR3 contains 14 residues. Germline-derived CDR1 and CDR2 are LNHDA and SQIVND (reference sequence). Written as DNA, the CDR3 is TGTGCCAGTGGGGTGGGCAGCTCCTACAATGAGCAGTTCTTC. Translating gives CASGVGSSYNEQFF.

This clone came up a few times. The chain carries TRBV6-2 or TRBV6-3 and TRBJ1-2; D gene unclear. The CDR3 consists of 12 residues. Germline CDR1 is MNHEY and CDR2 is SVGEGT. Trimming pared 4 bases from V and 4 bases from J, leaving 7 bases between. CDR3 protein: CASSLLGYGYTF. The CDR3, as DNA: TGTGCCAGCAGTTTGCTTGGCTATGGCTACACCTTC.

The chain employs TRBV7-9 and TRBJ1-2, with 7 bases that match TRBD1. Germline assignment: CDR1 SEHNR and CDR2 FQNEAQ (reference sequence). CDR3 length equals 14 residues. Losses at the gene ends were 6 bases for V and 1 base for J; bases not matched to a gene: 5. CDR3 sequence: CASSRQGYNYGYTF. For the CDR3, the DNA is TGTGCCAGCAGTAGACAGGGTTATAACTATGGCTACACCTTC.

The V and J genes are TRBV19 and TRBJ1-1; D is ambiguous. Germline V gene data show CDR1 as LNHDA and CDR2 as SQIVND (reference sequence). Trimming cost V 6 bases and J 5 bases, with 13 bases left between them. The CDR3 loop spans 13 amino acids. The CDR3 DNA sequence: TGTGCCAGTAGGGCGACGGCGGGGACTGAAGCTTTCTTT. Its translation: CASRATAGTEAFF.

V is TRBV5-1 and J is TRBJ2-2, with 7 bases that match TRBD2. Germline V gene lookup returns CDR1 SGHRS and CDR2 YFSETQ. The V gene end was trimmed by 0 bases and the J gene end by 7 bases; junction bases not matched to a gene: 9. The CDR3 sequence is 16 residues long. The CDR3 region has the DNA TGCGCCAGCAGCTTGGCAGGCGGGGGTTGGATCGGGGAGCTGTTTTTT. Amino acids: CASSLAGGGWIGELFF.

The chain combines TRBV3-1 (or the pseudogene TRBV3-2) with TRBJ1-3; the D is unclear. V lost 4 bases and J 0 bases, leaving 7 bases between the germline ends. This CDR3 spans 14 amino acids. Germline V gives CDR1 LGHDT, CDR2 YNNKEL (reference sequence). CDR3 bases: TGTGCCAGCAGCCGGGAGGGCTCTGGAAACACCATATATTTT. It codes for CASSREGSGNTIYF.

The V gene is TRBV7-9, the J gene TRBJ1-1; unclear D gene. This CDR3 region has 12 residues. In germline, CDR1 is SEHNR, CDR2 FQNEAQ (reference sequence). V was trimmed by 6 bases and J by 4 bases, leaving 9 bases between them. The CDR3 DNA follows: TGTGCCAGCAGTTCCGACGGCACTGAAGCTTTCTTT. It codes for CASSSDGTEAFF.

Note on this clone: This clone may be a read error of a much larger clone one base away. Other DNA sequences in this specimen translate into the identical CDR3. In nucleotides, the CDR3 is TGTGCCAGCAGCCCGTACAATGAGCAGTTCTTC. Amino acids: CASSPYNEQFF. This chain links TRBV2 with TRBJ2-1; D not certain. Germline-derived CDR1 and CDR2 are SNHLY and FYNNEI. CDR3 length: 11 residues. Trimming pared 6 bases from V and 4 bases from J, leaving 4 bases between.

The chain has TRBV7-2 and TRBJ1-1; D gene unclear. V was cut by 1 base and J by 3 bases, with 9 bases left in between. CDR1 and CDR2 (germline): SGHTA, FQGNSA. This CDR3 contains 14 residues. The CDR3 is CASSLDPGYTEAFF. The CDR3 coding sequence is TGTGCCAGCAGCTTAGATCCAGGCTACACTGAAGCTTTCTTT.

The chain carries TRBV6-2 or TRBV6-3 and TRBJ2-4, with 8 bases fitting TRBD1. Germline-derived CDR1 and CDR2 are MNHEY and SVGEGT. This CDR3 has 18 amino acids. Unmatched junction bases numbered 15, after V lost 6 bases and J lost 2 bases. CDR3 coding DNA: TGTGCCAGCAGCCCTACTAAGACAGGGGTCACCCCCAAAAACATTCAGTACTTC. Translating gives CASSPTKTGVTPKNIQYF.

The chain recombines TRBV13 with TRBJ1-5; 8 bases match TRBD1. Looked up from germline, CDR1 is PRHDT and CDR2 is FYEKMQ (reference sequence). Trimming at V came to 4 bases and at J to 3 bases, leaving 8 bases not matched to a gene. This CDR3 is built from 16 residues. In nucleotides, the CDR3 is TGTGCCAGCAGCTCGACCAGGGGGCTACCCAATCAGCCCCAGCATTTT. Protein sequence: CASSSTRGLPNQPQHF.

This rearrangement joins TRBV2 to TRBJ1-6; possibly TRBD1 for D (5 bases). This CDR3 has 14 amino acids. The germline V and J ends were trimmed by 4 bases and 10 bases, with 14 bases remaining between them. Per germline, CDR1 SNHLY and CDR2 FYNNEI. The CDR3 protein is CASSVGRVKSPLHF. For the CDR3, the DNA is TGTGCCAGCAGTGTTGGCAGGGTAAAGTCACCCCTCCACTTT.

The chain links TRBV7-9 to TRBJ2-1, with D uncertain. CDR1 and CDR2 from the germline V gene are SEHNR and FQNEAQ (reference sequence). V lost 6 bases and J lost 5, with 8 bases in between. The CDR3 has 12 residues. The CDR3, as DNA: TGTGCCAGCAGGGGGTATAACAATGAGCAGTTCTTC. This codes for CASRGYNNEQFF. The full variable domain, in which reference TRBV7-9 and TRBJ2-1 provide the parts outside the CDR3, is DTGVSQNPRHKITKRGQNVTFRCDPISEHNRLYWYRQTLGQGPEFLTYFQNEAQLEKSRLLSDRFSAERPKGSFSTLEIQRTEQGDSAMYLCASRGYNNEQFFGPGTRLTVL.

The chain is built from TRBV27 and TRBJ1-6; D possibly corresponds to TRBD1 (6 bases). The germline V and J ends were trimmed by 5 bases and 2 bases, with 16 bases remaining between them. From germline, CDR1 is MNHEY and CDR2 SMNVEV (reference sequence). The CDR3 contains 17 residues. CDR3 bases: TGTGCCAGCAGTAGGGGGACCTCGCGGGCCTATAATTCACCCCTCCACTTT. It translates to CASSRGTSRAYNSPLHF.

The chain uses TRBV29-1 and TRBJ2-5; 9 bases line up with TRBD2. CDR1 and CDR2 from the germline V gene are SQVTM and ANQGSEA. V was clipped by 7 bases and J by 1 base; unmatched bases: 10. The CDR3 runs 15 residues. The CDR3 coding sequence is TGCAGCGATATCCCCGGGACTAGCCCCCAAGAGACCCAGTACTTC. It encodes CSDIPGTSPQETQYF.

The chain combines TRBV7-3 with TRBJ1-4; D may be TRBD1 (5 bases). Trimming stripped 2 bases from V and 7 bases from J, with 11 bases between. The CDR3 has 14 residues. Germline loops: CDR1 SGHTA, CDR2 FQGTGA. CDR3 sequence: CASSLWRQIEKLFF. CDR3 bases: TGTGCCAGCAGCTTATGGCGACAGATTGAAAAACTGTTTTTT.

V and J are TRBV5-1 and TRBJ2-7; TRBD1 is a possible D gene (6 bases). The CDR3 covers 14 residues. Germline lookup yields CDR1 SGHRS and CDR2 YFSETQ. Trimming took 1 base from V and 1 from J, leaving 9 bases between them. The CDR3 DNA reads TGCGCCAGCAGCTTGAATGGACAGTCCTACGAGCAGTACTTC. It specifies CASSLNGQSYEQYF.

The chain joins TRBV27 to TRBJ1-6, with D uncertain. Per the germline V gene, CDR1 is MNHEY and CDR2 is SMNVEV (reference sequence). The CDR3 is made up of 15 amino acids. The ends were cut back, 5 bases at V and 4 bases at J, with 12 bases in the middle. The CDR3 region has the DNA TGTGCCAGCAGTACCCGGGAAACATATAATTCACCCCTCCACTTT. Residues: CASSTRETYNSPLHF.

The table lists this clone with a count of one. The V and J genes are TRBV7-2 and TRBJ2-7, with no clear D. The CDR3 runs to 14 residues. V lost 5 bases, J lost 3 bases, and 14 bases lay in between. Germline lookup yields CDR1 SGHTA and CDR2 FQGNSA. CDR3: CASSPPPLGYEQYF. For the CDR3, the DNA is TGTGCCAGCAGCCCCCCGCCTCTAGGCTACGAGCAGTACTTC.

V gene TRBV19 combines with J gene TRBJ2-7; 7 positions match TRBD1. V dropped 3 bases and J dropped 1; count of bases not matched to a gene: 6. CDR1 is LNHDA and CDR2 is SQIVND in the germline V gene (reference sequence). CDR3 length: 15 residues. In DNA, the CDR3 is TGTGCCAGTAGTATCGGGGACAGCCCATCCTACGAGCAGTACTTC. It encodes CASSIGDSPSYEQYF.

The genes are TRBV6-6 and TRBJ2-5; TRBD1 is a possible D gene (5 bases). The CDR3 spans 15 residues. Germline values: CDR1 MNHNY, CDR2 SVGAGI (reference sequence). The V end was cut by 4 bases, the J end by 0 bases, with 12 bases between. CDR3 sequence (DNA): TGTGCCAGCAGTTCCTACGACAGTAACCAAGAGACCCAGTACTTC. Translation: CASSSYDSNQETQYF.

CDR3 in DNA: TGTGCCAGCAGCGTAGGAGGAGGACTAGCGGGAGGGCCTGGAGATACGCAGTATTTT. This gives the protein CASSVGGGLAGGPGDTQYF. The chain combines TRBV9 with TRBJ2-3, with 15 bases aligning to TRBD2. The CDR3 loop spans 19 amino acids. Germline trimming cut 0 bases from V and 5 bases from J; bases unmatched to any gene: 10. CDR1 is SGDLS and CDR2 is YYNGEE in the germline V gene.

V and J are TRBV9 and TRBJ2-2; D is undetermined. Germline V gene sequence: CDR1 SGDLS, CDR2 YYNGEE. Trimming took off 2 bases at V and 0 bases at J, with 8 bases between the two ends. The CDR3 extends over 15 amino acids. CDR3 sequence: CASSVMAANTGELFF. In nucleotides, the CDR3 is TGTGCCAGCAGCGTGATGGCGGCGAACACCGGGGAGCTGTTTTTT.

The chain has TRBV6-5 and TRBJ2-2, with 7 nucleotides matching TRBD1. Germline values: CDR1 MNHEY, CDR2 SVGAGI. This CDR3 region has 16 residues. The V gene end was trimmed by 0 bases and the J gene end by 1 base; junction bases not matched to a gene: 2. The CDR3 bases are TGTGCCAGCAGTTACTCTCGGACAGGGAACACCGGGGAGCTGTTTTTT. Translation: CASSYSRTGNTGELFF.

The chain employs TRBV7-9 and TRBJ2-3, with D unresolved. The CDR3 loop spans 12 amino acids. V dropped 5 bases and J dropped 4 bases, with 7 bases sitting between them. Germline assignment: CDR1 SEHNR and CDR2 FQNEAQ (reference sequence). CDR3: CASSTVSDTQYF. The CDR3 nucleotides read TGTGCCAGCAGCACGGTCTCAGATACGCAGTATTTT. The full variable domain, rest sourced from reference TRBV7-9 and TRBJ2-3, is DTGVSQNPRHKITKRGQNVTFRCDPISEHNRLYWYRQTLGQGPEFLTYFQNEAQLEKSRLLSDRFSAERPKGSFSTLEIQRTEQGDSAMYLCASSTVSDTQYFGPGTRLTVL.

The chain carries TRBV19 and TRBJ2-2, with 7 positions matching TRBD1. Germline V gives CDR1 LNHDA, CDR2 SQIVND (reference sequence). This CDR3 contains 13 residues. Trimming took 6 bases from V and 8 from J; bases not matched to a gene: 6. CDR3 nucleotides: TGTGCCAGTAGCCTGACAGGGATAGGGGAGCTGTTTTTT. Residues: CASSLTGIGELFF. Using reference TRBV19 and TRBJ2-2 for the parts outside the CDR3, the full variable domain is DGGITQSPKYLFRKEGQNVTLSCEQNLNHDAMYWYRQDPGQGLRLIYYSQIVNDFQKGDIAEGYSVSREKKESFPLTVTSAQKNPTAFYLCASSLTGIGELFFGEGSRLTVL.

The CDR3 DNA follows: TGTGCCAGCAGTTACGCGGGGCCCTCCTACGAGCAGTACTTC. Its translation is CASSYAGPSYEQYF. This chain links TRBV6-6 with TRBJ2-7; D perhaps matches TRBD2 (6 bases). The CDR3 loop spans 14 amino acids. The germline V gene encodes CDR1 MNHNY and CDR2 SVGAGI (reference sequence). Trimming cost V 2 bases and J 0 bases, with 8 bases left between them.

The rearrangement joins TRBV20-1 to TRBJ2-7; possible D gene TRBD1, 5 bases. V was pared by 1 base and J by 6 bases, with 7 bases between. The CDR3 extends over 11 amino acids. Germline-derived CDR1 and CDR2 are DFQATT and SNEGSKA (reference sequence). CDR3 bases: TGCAGTGCTAGAGGCAGGGCCGAGCAGTACTTC. Protein: CSARGRAEQYF.

The CDR3: CAGLTGAGNTIYF. CDR3 in DNA: TGTGCCGGCCTGACAGGGGCTGGAAACACCATATATTTT. The V gene is TRBV30, the J gene TRBJ1-3; 8 positions match TRBD1. The germline V gene encodes CDR1 GTSNPN and CDR2 SVGIG (reference sequence). The CDR3 spans 13 residues. V lost 8 bases, J lost 2 bases, and 5 bases stayed unmatched.

CDR3 nucleotide sequence: TGTGCCAGCAGCTGGGGGACTAGCGGGAGGGCCCGATCGGGCGAGCAGTACTTC. Amino acids: CASSWGTSGRARSGEQYF. The chain carries TRBV7-6 and TRBJ2-7; 16 nucleotides match TRBD2. Germline V gene data show CDR1 as SGHVS and CDR2 as FNYEAQ. The length of the CDR3 is 18 residues. J gave up 6 bases and V 4 bases, and 12 bases lay outside the gene matches.